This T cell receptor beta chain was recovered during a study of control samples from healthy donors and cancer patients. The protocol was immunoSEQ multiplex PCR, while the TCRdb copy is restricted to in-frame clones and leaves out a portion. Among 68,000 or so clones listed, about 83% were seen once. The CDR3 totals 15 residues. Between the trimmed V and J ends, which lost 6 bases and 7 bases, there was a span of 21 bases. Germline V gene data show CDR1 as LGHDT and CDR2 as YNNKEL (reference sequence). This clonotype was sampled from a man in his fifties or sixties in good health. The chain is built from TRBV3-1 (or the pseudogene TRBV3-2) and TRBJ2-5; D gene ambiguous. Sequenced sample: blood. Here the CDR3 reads CASRDLGDPTGTQYF. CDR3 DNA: TGTGCCAGCAGGGACCTAGGAGACCCTACGGGGACCCAGTACTTC.